Described below is a single TCR beta chain sequence and its context. Its antigen is unknown. These data belong to a study of cytomegalovirus exposure and HLA in healthy donors. Study findings and constraints: Previously analyzed data showed that most TCR beta V segments were productive at a frequency of about 90% or about 30%.

The primer mix had 60 Vbeta and 13 Jbeta primers. TCRdb's table, derived via immunoSEQ multiplex PCR, lists solely in-frame clones and lacks some. This sample has over 150,000 clones, with roughly 81% found just once. The CDR3 totals 15 residues. CDR1 is LNHDA, CDR2 SQIVND, per germline (reference sequence). V lost 4 bases and J 3 bases, leaving 13 bases between the germline ends. This sequence joins TRBV19 and TRBJ2-1; D gene uncertain. The sample was PBMCs. This receptor was obtained from a woman between 50 and 59 years old in good health and CMV-seronegative. The chain's CDR3 is CASSTNAENYNEQFF. As DNA, the CDR3 is TGTGCCAGTAGTACAAACGCCGAGAACTACAATGAGCAGTTCTTC.